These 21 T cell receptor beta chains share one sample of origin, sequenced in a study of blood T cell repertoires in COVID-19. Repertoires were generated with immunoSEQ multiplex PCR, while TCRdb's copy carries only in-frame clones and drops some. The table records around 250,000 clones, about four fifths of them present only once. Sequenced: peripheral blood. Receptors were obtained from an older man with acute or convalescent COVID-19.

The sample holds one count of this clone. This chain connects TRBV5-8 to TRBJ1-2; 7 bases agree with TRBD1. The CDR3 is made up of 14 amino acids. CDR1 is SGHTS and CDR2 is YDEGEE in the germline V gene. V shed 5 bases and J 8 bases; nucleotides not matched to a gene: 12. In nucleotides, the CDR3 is TGTGCCAGCAGATACGCCGGGACAGAAGGCGGCTACACCTTC. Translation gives CASRYAGTEGGYTF. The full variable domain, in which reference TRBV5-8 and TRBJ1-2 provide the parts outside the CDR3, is EAGVTQSPTHLIKTRGQQATLRCSPISGHTSVYWYQQALGLGLQFLLWYDEGEERNRGNFPPRFSGRQFPNYSSELNVNALELEDSALYLCASRYAGTEGGYTFGSGTRLTVV.

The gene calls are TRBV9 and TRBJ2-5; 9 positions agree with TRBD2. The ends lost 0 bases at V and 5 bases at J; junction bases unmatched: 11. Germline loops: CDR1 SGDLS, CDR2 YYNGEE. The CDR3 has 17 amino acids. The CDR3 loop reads CASSVGPDSGSQETQYF. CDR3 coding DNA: TGTGCCAGCAGCGTAGGGCCAGATAGCGGGAGCCAGGAGACCCAGTACTTC.

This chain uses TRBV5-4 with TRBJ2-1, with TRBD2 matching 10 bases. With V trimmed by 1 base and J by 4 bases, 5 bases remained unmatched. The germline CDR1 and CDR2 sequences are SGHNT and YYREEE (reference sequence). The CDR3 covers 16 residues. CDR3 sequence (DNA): TGTGCCAGCAGCTTGCCTAGCGGGAGTGGGTACAATGAGCAGTTCTTC. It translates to CASSLPSGSGYNEQFF.

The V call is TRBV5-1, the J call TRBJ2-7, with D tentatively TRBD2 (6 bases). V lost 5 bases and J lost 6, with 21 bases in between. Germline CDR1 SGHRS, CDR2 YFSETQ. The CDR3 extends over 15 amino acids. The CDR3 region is CASSELAGKLGEQYF. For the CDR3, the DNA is TGCGCCAGCAGTGAACTAGCAGGGAAACTGGGCGAGCAGTACTTC.

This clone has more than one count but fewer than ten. CDR3 protein: CASSLSGGVPYEQYF. CDR3 nucleotides: TGCGCCAGCAGCTTGTCCGGGGGGGTTCCTTACGAGCAGTACTTC. The chain employs TRBV5-1 and TRBJ2-7; 8 positions match TRBD2. J was trimmed by 4 bases and V by 1 base; bases with no gene match: 7. CDR1 is SGHRS, CDR2 YFSETQ, per germline. The CDR3 contains 15 residues. The full variable domain, completed using reference TRBV5-1 and TRBJ2-7, is KAGVTQTPRYLIKTRGQQVTLSCSPISGHRSVSWYQQTPGQGLQFLFEYFSETQRNKGNFPGRFSGRQFSNSRSEMNVSTLELGDSALYLCASSLSGGVPYEQYFGPGTRLTVT.

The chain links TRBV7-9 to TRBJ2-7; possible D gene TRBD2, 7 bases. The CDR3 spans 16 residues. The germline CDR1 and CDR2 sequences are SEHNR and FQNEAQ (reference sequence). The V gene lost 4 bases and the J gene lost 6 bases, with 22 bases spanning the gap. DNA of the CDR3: TGTGCCAGCAGCTGGGGGGCGGGAGTCCTCCCAAGCGAGCAGTACTTC. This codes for CASSWGAGVLPSEQYF.

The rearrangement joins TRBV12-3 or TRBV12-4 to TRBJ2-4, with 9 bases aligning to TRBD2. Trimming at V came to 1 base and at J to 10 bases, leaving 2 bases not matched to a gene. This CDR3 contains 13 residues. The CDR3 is CASSLGLAEIQYF. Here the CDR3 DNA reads TGTGCCAGCAGTTTAGGACTAGCGGAGATTCAGTACTTC.

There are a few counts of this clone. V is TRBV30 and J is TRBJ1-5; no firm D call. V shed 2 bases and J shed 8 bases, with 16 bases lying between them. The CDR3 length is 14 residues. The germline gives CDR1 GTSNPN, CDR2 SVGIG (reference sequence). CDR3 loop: CAWSPGLSSEPQHF. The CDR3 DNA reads TGTGCCTGGAGTCCAGGACTCTCGTCCGAGCCCCAGCATTTT.

The CDR3 nucleotides are TGTGCCAGCAGCTCCGACAGGGGCTATGGCTACACCTTC. Protein sequence: CASSSDRGYGYTF. The chain employs TRBV6-4 and TRBJ1-2, with 8 bases identical to TRBD1. V lost 6 bases to trimming and J lost 4 bases; unmatched junction nucleotides: 4. The CDR3 totals 13 residues. Germline assignment: CDR1 MRHNA and CDR2 SNTAGT.

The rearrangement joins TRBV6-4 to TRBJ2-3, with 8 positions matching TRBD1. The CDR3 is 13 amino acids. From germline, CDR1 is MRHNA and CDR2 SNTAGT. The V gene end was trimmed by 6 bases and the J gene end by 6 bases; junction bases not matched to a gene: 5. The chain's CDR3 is CASSQDRADTQYF. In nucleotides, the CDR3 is TGTGCCAGCAGCCAGGACAGGGCGGATACGCAGTATTTT.

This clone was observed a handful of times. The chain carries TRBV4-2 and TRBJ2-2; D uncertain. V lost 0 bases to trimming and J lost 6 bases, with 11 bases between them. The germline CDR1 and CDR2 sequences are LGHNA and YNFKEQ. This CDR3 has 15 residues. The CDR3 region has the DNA TGTGCCAGCAGCCAAGATAGTCTTAGTTCCGGGGAGCTGTTTTTT. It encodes CASSQDSLSSGELFF.

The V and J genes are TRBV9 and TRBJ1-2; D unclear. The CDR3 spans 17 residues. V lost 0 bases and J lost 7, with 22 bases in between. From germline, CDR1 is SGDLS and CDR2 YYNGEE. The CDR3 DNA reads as TGTGCCAGCAGCGTAGGATCCTCGAGGTTGGAGTCTGGTGGCTACACCTTC. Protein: CASSVGSSRLESGGYTF.

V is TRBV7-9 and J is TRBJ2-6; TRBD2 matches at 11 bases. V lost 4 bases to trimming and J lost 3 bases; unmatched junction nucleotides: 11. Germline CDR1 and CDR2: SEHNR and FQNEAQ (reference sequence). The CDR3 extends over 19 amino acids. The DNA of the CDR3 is TGTGCCAGCAGCTCCGGACTAGCGGGTTCTTTTTATGGGGCCAACGTCCTGACTTTC. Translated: CASSSGLAGSFYGANVLTF.

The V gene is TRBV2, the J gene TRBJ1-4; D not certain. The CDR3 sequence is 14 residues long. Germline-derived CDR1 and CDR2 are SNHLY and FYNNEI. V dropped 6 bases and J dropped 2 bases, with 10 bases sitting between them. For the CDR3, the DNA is TGTGCCAGCAGCGCCACGAGGACTAATGAAAAACTGTTTTTT. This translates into CASSATRTNEKLFF.

The CDR3 loop reads CASSFGRTYNEQFF. The DNA of the CDR3 is TGTGCCAGCAGTTTCGGCCGGACATACAATGAGCAGTTCTTC. The V and J genes are TRBV27 and TRBJ2-1; weak D call: TRBD1 (5 bases). V was trimmed by 3 bases and J by 4 bases, leaving 10 bases between them. The CDR3 has 14 residues. Looked up from germline, CDR1 is MNHEY and CDR2 is SMNVEV (reference sequence).

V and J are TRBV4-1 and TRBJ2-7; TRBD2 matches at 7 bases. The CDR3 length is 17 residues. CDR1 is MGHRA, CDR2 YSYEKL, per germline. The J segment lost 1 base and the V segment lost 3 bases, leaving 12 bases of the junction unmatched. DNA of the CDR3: TGCGCCAGCAGCCAGTCCCCCTTTGCGGGAGCTTCCTACGAGCAGTACTTC. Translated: CASSQSPFAGASYEQYF.

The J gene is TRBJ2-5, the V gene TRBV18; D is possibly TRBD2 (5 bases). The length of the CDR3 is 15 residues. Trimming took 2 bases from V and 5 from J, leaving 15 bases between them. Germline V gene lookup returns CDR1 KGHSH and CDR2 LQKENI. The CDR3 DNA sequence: TGTGCCAGCTCACCAAGTGAATTACCGGGGGAGACCCAGTACTTC. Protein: CASSPSELPGETQYF.

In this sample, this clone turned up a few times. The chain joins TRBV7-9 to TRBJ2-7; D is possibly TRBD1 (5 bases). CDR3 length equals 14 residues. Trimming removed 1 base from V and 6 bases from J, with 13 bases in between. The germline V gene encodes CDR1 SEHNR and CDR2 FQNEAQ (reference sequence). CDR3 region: CASSLEGSWSEQYF. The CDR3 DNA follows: TGTGCCAGCAGCTTAGAGGGGTCCTGGAGCGAGCAGTACTTC.

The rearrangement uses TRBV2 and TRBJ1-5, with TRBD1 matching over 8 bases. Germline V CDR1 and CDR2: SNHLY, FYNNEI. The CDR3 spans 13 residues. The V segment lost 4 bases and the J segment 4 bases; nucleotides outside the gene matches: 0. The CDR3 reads CASSGQGNQPQHF. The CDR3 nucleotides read TGTGCCAGCAGTGGACAGGGGAATCAGCCCCAGCATTTT.

As DNA, the CDR3 is TGTGCCAGCAGCCATTTCTCGCGGGGGGCTAGCACAGATACGCAGTATTTT. It yields the protein CASSHFSRGASTDTQYF. V gene TRBV3-1 (or the pseudogene TRBV3-2) combines with J gene TRBJ2-3; 8 positions match TRBD2. The J segment lost 0 bases and the V segment lost 3 bases, leaving 8 bases of the junction unmatched. This CDR3 contains 17 residues. CDR1 and CDR2 from the germline V gene are LGHDT and YNNKEL (reference sequence).

The CDR3 here is CASSLVGSSGANVLTF. CDR3 nucleotide sequence: TGTGCCAGCAGTTTGGTTGGGAGCTCTGGGGCCAACGTCCTGACTTTC. The chain uses TRBV28 and TRBJ2-6, with D possibly matching TRBD2 (5 bases). Germline loops: CDR1 MDHEN, CDR2 SYDVKM. V lost 3 bases and J 0 bases, leaving 9 bases between the germline ends. The CDR3 is made up of 16 amino acids.